This T cell receptor beta chain was found in a study of blood T cells in healthy people across ages. Combining a sample-barcoded 5' primer with a J-beta primer mix, a second PCR ran for roughly 6 to 12 cycles. Each cDNA molecule, via a template-switch adaptor with 12 random nucleotides, was tagged. A single record per CDR3 protein comes from TCRdb applying MiXCR to the 5' RACE reads. The sample carries about 1.8 million distinct CDR3 sequences, about 50% recorded once. V dropped 5 bases and J dropped 3 bases, with 23 bases sitting between them. The CDR3 sequence is 17 residues long. The germline V gene encodes CDR1 MDHEN and CDR2 SYDVKM.

The sample taken for sequencing was blood. The TCR originated in a woman in her forties in good health. This sequence joins TRBV28 and TRBJ2-7; D is uncertain. CDR3 sequence reads: CASSPPDNSPRNYEQYF. The CDR3 DNA reads TGTGCCAGCAGTCCCCCGGATAATAGTCCCAGGAACTACGAGCAGTACTTC.